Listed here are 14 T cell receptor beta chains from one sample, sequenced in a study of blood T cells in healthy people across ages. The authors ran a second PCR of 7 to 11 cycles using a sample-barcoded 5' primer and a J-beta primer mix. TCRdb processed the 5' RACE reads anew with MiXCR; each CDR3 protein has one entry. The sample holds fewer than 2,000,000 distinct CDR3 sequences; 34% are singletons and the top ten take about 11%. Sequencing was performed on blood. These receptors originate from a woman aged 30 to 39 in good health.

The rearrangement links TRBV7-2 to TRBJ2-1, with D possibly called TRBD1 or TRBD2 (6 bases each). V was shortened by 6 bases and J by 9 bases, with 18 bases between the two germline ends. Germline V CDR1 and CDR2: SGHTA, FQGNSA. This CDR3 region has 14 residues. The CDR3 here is CASRAGGSSGEQFF. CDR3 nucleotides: TGTGCCAGCAGGGCCGGGGGCTCCAGTGGTGAGCAGTTCTTC. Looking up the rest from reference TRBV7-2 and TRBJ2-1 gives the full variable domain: GAGVSQSPSNKVTEKGKDVELRCDPISGHTALYWYRQSLGQGLEFLIYFQGNSAPDKSGLPSDRFSAERTGGSVSTLTIQRTQQEDSAVYLCASRAGGSSGEQFFGPGTRLTVL.

CDR3 sequence: CASSSTGLAGENNEQFF. The CDR3 region has the DNA TGTGCCAGCAGCTCTACGGGACTAGCGGGAGAAAACAATGAGCAGTTCTTC. This chain joins TRBV7-9 and TRBJ2-1; 14 bases line up with TRBD2. The V gene end was trimmed by 4 bases and the J gene end by 5 bases; junction bases not matched to a gene: 7. The CDR3 length is 17 residues. CDR1 SEHNR and CDR2 FQNEAQ come from the germline V gene (reference sequence).

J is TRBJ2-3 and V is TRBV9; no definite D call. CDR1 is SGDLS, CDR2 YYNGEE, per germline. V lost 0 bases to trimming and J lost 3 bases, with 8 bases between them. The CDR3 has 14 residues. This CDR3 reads CASSVGGMTDTQYF. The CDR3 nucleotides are TGTGCCAGCAGCGTAGGGGGTATGACAGATACGCAGTATTTT.

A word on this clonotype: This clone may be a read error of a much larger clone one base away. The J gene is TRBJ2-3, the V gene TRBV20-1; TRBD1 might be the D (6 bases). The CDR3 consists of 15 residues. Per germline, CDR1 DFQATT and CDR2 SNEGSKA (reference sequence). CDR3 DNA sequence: TGCGGTGCCTCGACACCACAGCCAGGGGCAGATACGCAGTATTTT. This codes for CGASTPQPGADTQYF.

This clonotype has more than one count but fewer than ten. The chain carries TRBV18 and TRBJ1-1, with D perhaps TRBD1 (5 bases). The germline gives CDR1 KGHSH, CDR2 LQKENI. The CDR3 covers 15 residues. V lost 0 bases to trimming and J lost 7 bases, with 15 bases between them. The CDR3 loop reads CASSPPGGHSFEAFF. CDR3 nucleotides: TGTGCCAGCTCACCACCGGGAGGACACTCGTTTGAAGCTTTCTTT.

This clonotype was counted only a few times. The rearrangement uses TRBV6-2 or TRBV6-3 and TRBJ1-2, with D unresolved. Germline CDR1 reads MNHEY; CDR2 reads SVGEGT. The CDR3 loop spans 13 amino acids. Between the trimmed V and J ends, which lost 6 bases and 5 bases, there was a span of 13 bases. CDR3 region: CASRQDASYGYTF. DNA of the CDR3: TGTGCCAGCAGGCAGGACGCCAGTTATGGCTACACCTTC.

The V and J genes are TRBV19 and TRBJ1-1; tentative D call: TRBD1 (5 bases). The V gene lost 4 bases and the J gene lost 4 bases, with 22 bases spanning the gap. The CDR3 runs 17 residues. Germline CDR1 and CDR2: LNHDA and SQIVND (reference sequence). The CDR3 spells CASSTEWGETARTEAFF. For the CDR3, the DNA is TGTGCCAGTAGTACCGAGTGGGGGGAAACGGCGCGCACTGAAGCTTTCTTT.

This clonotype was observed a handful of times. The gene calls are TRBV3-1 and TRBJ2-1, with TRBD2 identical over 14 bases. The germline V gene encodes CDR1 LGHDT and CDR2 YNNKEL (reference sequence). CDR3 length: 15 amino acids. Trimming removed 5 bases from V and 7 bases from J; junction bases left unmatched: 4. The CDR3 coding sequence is TGTGCCAGCAGCGGGACTAGCGGGGGCAATAATGAGCAGTTCTTC. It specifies CASSGTSGGNNEQFF.

In DNA, the CDR3 is TGTGCCAGCACCGAACGAGGGGGGACTCAGCCCCAGCATTTT. This gives the protein CASTERGGTQPQHF. V gene TRBV12-3 or TRBV12-4 combines with J gene TRBJ1-5, with D maybe TRBD1 (6 bases). V lost 7 bases and J 6 bases, leaving 16 bases between the germline ends. CDR3 size: 14 residues.

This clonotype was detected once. The CDR3 reads CATSRGLGSDYEQYF. As DNA, the CDR3 is TGTGCCACCAGCAGAGGCCTTGGGAGTGACTACGAGCAGTACTTC. This chain connects TRBV15 to TRBJ2-7; tentatively, D is TRBD2 (5 bases). Trimming pared 1 base from V and 3 bases from J, leaving 13 bases between. Germline-derived CDR1 and CDR2 are LNHNV and YYDKDF (reference sequence). This CDR3 contains 15 residues.

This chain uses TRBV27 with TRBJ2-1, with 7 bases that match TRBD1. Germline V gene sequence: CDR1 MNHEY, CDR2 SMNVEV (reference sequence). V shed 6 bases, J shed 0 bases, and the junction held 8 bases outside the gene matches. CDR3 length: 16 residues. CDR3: CASRKTGILSYNEQFF. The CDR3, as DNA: TGTGCCAGCAGAAAGACAGGGATTCTCTCCTACAATGAGCAGTTCTTC.

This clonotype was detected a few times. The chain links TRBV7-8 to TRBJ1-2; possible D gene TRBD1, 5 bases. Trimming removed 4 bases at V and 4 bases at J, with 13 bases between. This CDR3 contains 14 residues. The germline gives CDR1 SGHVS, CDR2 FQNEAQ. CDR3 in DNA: TGTGCCAGCAGCTCGTCCCAGACAGCCTATGGCTACACCTTC. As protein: CASSSSQTAYGYTF.

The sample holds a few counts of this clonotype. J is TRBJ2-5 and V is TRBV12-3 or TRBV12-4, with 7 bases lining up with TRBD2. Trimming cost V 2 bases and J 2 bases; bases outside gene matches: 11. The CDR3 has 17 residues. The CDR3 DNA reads TGTGCCAGCAGTTTATTCTGGCAAGCGGGGCTGCAAGAGACCCAGTACTTC. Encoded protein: CASSLFWQAGLQETQYF.

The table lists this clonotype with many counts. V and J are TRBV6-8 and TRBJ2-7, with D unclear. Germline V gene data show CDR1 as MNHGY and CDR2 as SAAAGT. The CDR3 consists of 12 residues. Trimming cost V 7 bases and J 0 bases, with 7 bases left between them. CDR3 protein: CASTASSYEQYF. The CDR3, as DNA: TGTGCCAGCACCGCCTCCTCCTACGAGCAGTACTTC.